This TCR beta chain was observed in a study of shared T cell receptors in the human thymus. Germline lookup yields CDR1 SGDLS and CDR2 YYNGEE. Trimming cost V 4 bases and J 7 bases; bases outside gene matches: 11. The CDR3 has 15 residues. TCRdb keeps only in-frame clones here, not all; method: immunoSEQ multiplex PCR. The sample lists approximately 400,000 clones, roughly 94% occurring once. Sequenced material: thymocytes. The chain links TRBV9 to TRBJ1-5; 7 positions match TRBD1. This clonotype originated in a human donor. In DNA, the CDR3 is TGTGCCAGCAGCCCGGGACAGTGGAACAGGCAGCCCCAGCATTTT. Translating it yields CASSPGQWNRQPQHF.